A single sample gave rise to the 7 T cell receptor beta chains below, sequenced in a study of kidney transplant recipient with SARS-CoV-2 infection. Each CDR3 protein is one row after TCRdb ran MiXCR on the reads. The sample consists of approximately 250,000 distinct CDR3 sequences, around 28% of them appearing once. Material: a blood sample, obtained at baseline and on day 111 from a kidney transplant recipient. The receptors were sampled from a male patient between 25 and 39 years old who had COVID-19 and was a kidney transplant recipient. T cells may partly derive from the graft donor.

A remark on this clonotype: This may come from a read error, since a much larger clone is one base off. Without the conserved terminal phenylalanine or tryptophan, this CDR3 likely stems from a read error. V and J are TRBV6-4 and TRBJ1-2; D unclear. This CDR3 has 17 residues. The V end was cut by 5 bases, the J end by 4 bases, with 23 bases between. The V gene's germline CDR1 is MRHNA and CDR2 SNTAGT. The CDR3, as DNA: TGTGCCAGCAGTTGCTACAGCTCACACGGAAAGACCTATGGCTACACCCTC. This encodes CASSCYSSHGKTYGYTL.

This clonotype appeared many times. The chain combines TRBV19 with TRBJ1-1; D not certain. The V and J ends lost 0 bases and 1 base respectively, with 9 bases between them. The CDR3 loop spans 15 amino acids. CDR1 LNHDA and CDR2 SQIVND come from the germline V gene (reference sequence). The CDR3 nucleotides read TGTGCCAGTAGTATAGAGGAGGGATGGAACACTGAAGCTTTCTTT. Protein: CASSIEEGWNTEAFF. Filled out from reference TRBV19 and TRBJ1-1, the complete variable domain reads DGGITQSPKYLFRKEGQNVTLSCEQNLNHDAMYWYRQDPGQGLRLIYYSQIVNDFQKGDIAEGYSVSREKKESFPLTVTSAQKNPTAFYLCASSIEEGWNTEAFFGQGTRLTVV.

The chain combines TRBV10-3 with TRBJ2-3; D might be TRBD1 (6 bases). Germline lookup yields CDR1 ENHRY and CDR2 SYGVKD. Trimming removed 10 bases from V and 8 bases from J, with 25 bases in between. The CDR3 consists of 15 residues. The CDR3 sequence is CATAPDQTGSVTQYF. In DNA, the CDR3 is TGTGCCACCGCACCGGATCAAACAGGGAGCGTTACGCAGTATTTT.

Concerning this clonotype: A read error may be the cause here, since a much bigger clone is one base away. V and J are TRBV5-8 and TRBJ1-4, with 9 bases that match TRBD1. Germline V CDR1 and CDR2: SGHTS, YDEGEE. The CDR3 contains 17 residues. The CDR3 region is CANSLLGQGPPNEKLFF. The CDR3 coding sequence is TGTGCCAACAGCTTGCTGGGACAGGGCCCGCCTAATGAAAAACTGTTTTTT.

This clonotype was recorded once. A much larger clone sits a single nucleotide away, making a read error possible. The chain carries TRBV19 and TRBJ1-1; D not certain. The CDR3 is made up of 12 amino acids. Trimming cost V 11 bases and J 3 bases, with 13 bases left between them. CDR1 and CDR2 from the germline V gene are LNHDA and SQIVND (reference sequence). The CDR3 DNA sequence: TGTGCCGGTAACGGGCCGTACACTGAAGCTTTCTTT. Its translation: CAGNGPYTEAFF.

Ten or more counts support this clonotype. The rearrangement links TRBV19 to TRBJ1-2; weak D call: TRBD1 (5 bases). Germline V CDR1 and CDR2: LNHDA, SQIVND (reference sequence). V lost 5 bases, J lost 4 bases, and 23 bases lay in between. This CDR3 is built from 17 residues. Written as DNA, the CDR3 is TGTGCCAGTAGTTCAGTAAGGACAAATCGAAAGACCTATGGCTACACCTTC. This gives the protein CASSSVRTNRKTYGYTF.

This clonotype was picked up one time. A read error may be the cause here, since a much bigger clone is one base away. The rearrangement joins TRBV28 to TRBJ1-3, with 7 bases fitting TRBD1. Looked up from germline, CDR1 is MDHEN and CDR2 is SYDVKM. The CDR3 is 16 amino acids. The CDR3: CVSSLPSGGYGNTIYF. The CDR3 coding sequence is TGTGTCAGCAGTTTACCTTCAGGGGGTTATGGAAACACCATATATTTT.